The next 3 T cell receptor beta chains were all read from a single sample in a study of T cell repertoires in cytomegalovirus infection. TCRdb re-called the reads with MiXCR, one entry per CDR3 protein. In the table there are some 600,000 distinct CDR3 sequences, roughly 24% of which are singletons. Sequenced sample: CD8+ T cells from PBMCs. The source of these receptors is a human donor in good health (CMV status not recorded). Some clones in this sample may be carry-over from other donors' samples.

This clonotype was detected many times. The chain links TRBV11-3 to TRBJ2-2, with TRBD2 matching over 8 bases. The CDR3 has 13 residues. Germline V gene data show CDR1 as SGHNT and CDR2 as YENEEA. Trimming removed 7 bases from V and 5 bases from J; junction bases left unmatched: 3. The CDR3 bases are TGTGCCAGCACCCCGGGGGGGACCGGGGAGCTGTTTTTT. Its protein product is CASTPGGTGELFF. Filled out from reference TRBV11-3 and TRBJ2-2, the complete variable domain reads EAGVVQSPRYKIIEKKQPVAFWCNPISGHNTLYWYLQNLGQGPELLIRYENEEAVDDSQLPKDRFSAERLKGVDSTLKIQPAELGDSAVYLCASTPGGTGELFFGEGSRLTVL.

The chain uses TRBV5-1 and TRBJ2-1; D may be TRBD1 or TRBD2 (6 bases each). The germline CDR1 and CDR2 sequences are SGHRS and YFSETQ. The V end lost 0 bases, the J end lost 8 bases, and 12 bases lay between the germline ends. The CDR3 is 14 residues long. The CDR3 here is CASSLGEGGDEQFF. CDR3 nucleotide sequence: TGCGCCAGCAGCTTGGGCGAGGGGGGCGATGAGCAGTTCTTC.

This clonotype has a handful of counts. V is TRBV10-3 and J is TRBJ2-1; D perhaps matches TRBD2 (5 bases). Deletions cut 2 bases from V and 7 bases from J, with 12 bases between. CDR3 length: 14 residues. Germline V CDR1 and CDR2: ENHRY, SYGVKD. CDR3 bases: TGTGCCATCAGTGAGAGGGCTAGCTGGAATGAGCAGTTCTTC. Translation: CAISERASWNEQFF.